Included here is one T cell receptor (beta chain) sequence, with context. Germline V gene sequence: CDR1 MGHDK, CDR2 SYGVNS. This CDR3 contains 16 residues. This entry comes from a study of T cells expressing NK-cell markers. Study as a whole: Most of the eight sequenced donors tested HCMV-seropositive; one tested seronegative.

TCRdb re-called the 5' RACE reads; one entry per CDR3 protein, DNA not given. The ten most abundant clones cover 7.3% of a sample with some 410,000 distinct CDR3 sequences. The sequenced sample was blood T cells: a sorted CD56 or NKG2C T cell subset, CD4+ or CD8+ T cells, or bulk PBMC T cells (not recorded which). The TCR comes from a woman aged 18-70 years in good health. The chain is built from TRBV25-1 and TRBJ2-1; TCRdb designates TRBD2, a call that cannot be tested without DNA. Here the CDR3 reads CASSDPGTSGNNEQFF. The full variable domain, its missing parts supplied by reference TRBV25-1 and TRBJ2-1, is EADIYQTPRYLVIGTGKKITLECSQTMGHDKMYWYQQDPGMELHLIHYSYGVNSTEKGDLSSESTVSRIRTEHFPLTLESARPSHTSQYLCASSDPGTSGNNEQFFGPGTRLTVL.